These 5 T cell receptor beta chains share one sample of origin, sequenced in a study of shared clonotypes between healthy human individuals. This table comes from immunoSEQ multiplex PCR, and its TCRdb copy is limited to in-frame clones, with some not included. The sample lists about 79,000 clones; over 55% were seen once. The sequenced sample consisted of memory CD8+ T cells sorted from blood. The subset is: CD45RO+ cells pooled with CCR7-negative TemRA cells. These receptors originate from a young man in good health.

This clone has only one observation. V gene TRBV6-1 combines with J gene TRBJ1-4, with D perhaps matching TRBD1 (6 bases). The CDR3 has 13 residues. The germline CDR1 and CDR2 sequences are MNHNS and SASEGT. The germline V and J ends were trimmed by 3 bases and 8 bases, with 10 bases remaining between them. CDR3 protein: CASSDRGEEKLFF. The DNA of the CDR3 is TGTGCCAGCAGTGACAGGGGCGAAGAAAAACTGTTTTTT.

The chain couples TRBV5-4 to TRBJ2-3; possible D gene TRBD2, 6 bases. The germline V gene encodes CDR1 SGHNT and CDR2 YYREEE (reference sequence). V gave up 4 bases and J gave up 8 bases, with 14 bases separating them. This CDR3 is 13 amino acids long. The CDR3 DNA reads TGTGCCAGCAGCGCCCCGCGGGGAGTTACGCAGTATTTT. Amino acids: CASSAPRGVTQYF.

This rearrangement joins TRBV7-6 to TRBJ2-1; D may be TRBD2 (6 bases). V dropped 5 bases and J dropped 3 bases, with 14 bases sitting between them. Germline lookup yields CDR1 SGHVS and CDR2 FNYEAQ. This CDR3 spans 15 amino acids. CDR3: CASSISGTGYNEQFF. In nucleotides, the CDR3 is TGTGCCAGCAGCATCTCCGGGACTGGCTACAATGAGCAGTTCTTC.

The chain is built from TRBV28 and TRBJ2-5; unclear D gene. Germline CDR1 reads MDHEN; CDR2 reads SYDVKM. The CDR3 sequence is 12 residues long. The V end was cut by 2 bases, the J end by 4 bases, with 5 bases between. CDR3 DNA: TGTGCCAGCAGTTTAGTCAGAGAGACCCAGTACTTC. Translation gives CASSLVRETQYF. Using reference TRBV28 and TRBJ2-5 for the parts outside the CDR3, the full variable domain is DVKVTQSSRYLVKRTGEKVFLECVQDMDHENMFWYRQDPGLGLRLIYFSYDVKMKEKGDIPEGYSVSREKKERFSLILESASTNQTSMYLCASSLVRETQYFGPGTRLLVL.

The sample holds one count of this clone. The chain is built from TRBV13 and TRBJ2-3; D is ambiguous. The germline gives CDR1 PRHDT, CDR2 FYEKMQ (reference sequence). V was pared by 2 bases and J by 2 bases, with 2 bases between. The CDR3 runs to 12 residues. The CDR3 DNA is TGTGCCAGCAGCTTAACCACAGATACGCAGTATTTT. Translation: CASSLTTDTQYF.